Below are 2 T cell receptor beta chains sequenced from a single sample in a study of control samples from healthy donors and cancer patients. The table came from immunoSEQ multiplex PCR; TCRdb's copy has only in-frame clones and leaves some out. The table lists about 190,000 clones. The sequenced sample consisted of blood. These receptors all stem from a woman aged 30 to 39 in good health.

The CDR3 is CASSHPLWSYEQYF. In DNA, the CDR3 is TGTGCCAGCAGCCACCCTCTGTGGAGCTACGAGCAGTACTTC. The chain recombines TRBV7-9 with TRBJ2-7; D is unresolved. CDR1 is SEHNR, CDR2 FQNEAQ, per germline (reference sequence). The germline V and J ends were trimmed by 5 bases and 3 bases, with 14 bases remaining between them. The CDR3 loop spans 14 amino acids.

V is TRBV28 and J is TRBJ1-2; D unclear. CDR3 length equals 11 residues. Between the trimmed V and J ends, which lost 6 bases and 7 bases, there was a span of 9 bases. Looked up from germline, CDR1 is MDHEN and CDR2 is SYDVKM. CDR3 residues: CASREDIGYTF. In nucleotides, the CDR3 is TGTGCCAGCAGAGAAGACATTGGCTACACCTTC.